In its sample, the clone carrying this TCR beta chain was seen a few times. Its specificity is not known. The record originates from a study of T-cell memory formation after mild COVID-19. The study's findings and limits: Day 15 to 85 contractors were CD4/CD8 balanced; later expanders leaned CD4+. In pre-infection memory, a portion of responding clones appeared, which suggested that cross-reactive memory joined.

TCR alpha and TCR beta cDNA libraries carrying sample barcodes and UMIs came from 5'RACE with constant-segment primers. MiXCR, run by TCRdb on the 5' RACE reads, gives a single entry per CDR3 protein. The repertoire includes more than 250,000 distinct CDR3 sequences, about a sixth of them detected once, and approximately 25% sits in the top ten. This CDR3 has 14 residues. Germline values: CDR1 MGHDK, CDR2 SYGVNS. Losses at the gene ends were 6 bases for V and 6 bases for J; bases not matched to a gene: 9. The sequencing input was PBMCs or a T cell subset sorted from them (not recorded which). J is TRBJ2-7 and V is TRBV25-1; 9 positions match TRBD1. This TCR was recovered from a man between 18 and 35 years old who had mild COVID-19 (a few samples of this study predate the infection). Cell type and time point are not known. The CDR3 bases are TGTGCCAGCAGCGACCGGGACAGGGAGCTCGAGCAGTACTTC. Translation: CASSDRDRELEQYF.